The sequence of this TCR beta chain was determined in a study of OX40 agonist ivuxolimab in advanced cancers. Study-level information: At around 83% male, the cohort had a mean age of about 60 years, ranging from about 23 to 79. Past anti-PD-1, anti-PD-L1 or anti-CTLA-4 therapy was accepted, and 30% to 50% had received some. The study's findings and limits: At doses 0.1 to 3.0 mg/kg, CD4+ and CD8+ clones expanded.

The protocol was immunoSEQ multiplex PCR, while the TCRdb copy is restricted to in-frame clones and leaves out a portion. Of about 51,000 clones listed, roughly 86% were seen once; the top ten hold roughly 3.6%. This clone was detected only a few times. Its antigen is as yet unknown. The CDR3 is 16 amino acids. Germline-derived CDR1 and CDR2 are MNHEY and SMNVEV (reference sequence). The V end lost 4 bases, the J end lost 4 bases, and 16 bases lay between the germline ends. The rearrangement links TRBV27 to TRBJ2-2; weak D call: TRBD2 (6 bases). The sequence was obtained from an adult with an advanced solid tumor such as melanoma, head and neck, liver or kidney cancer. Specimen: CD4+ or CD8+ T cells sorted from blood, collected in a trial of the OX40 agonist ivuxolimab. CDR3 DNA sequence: TGTGCCAGCAGTTCTATCAGGGAGGTGATCACCGGGGAGCTGTTTTTT. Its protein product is CASSSIREVITGELFF.